These T cell receptor beta chains were read from a single sample in a study of shared clonotypes between healthy human individuals. Using immunoSEQ multiplex PCR, the repertoire was profiled, and TCRdb retains in-frame clones only, with some absent. Among some 600,000 clones, approximately 96% were seen once, and the ten largest hold around 0.1%. The sample was naive CD8+ T cells sorted from blood. These receptors were obtained from a woman in her twenties or thirties in good health. Each CDR3 is given with its conserved first and last residue. D genes are given only for firm matches. Rows give clone size only sometimes, using once, few, many, or a class for an expanded clone.

abundance: NA
d_gene: NA
v_gene: TRBV27
j_gene: TRBJ2-2
CDR3nt: TGTGCCAGCAGTTTGGCAACCGGGGAGCTGTTTTTT
CDR3aa: CASSLATGELFF

abundance: NA
d_gene: NA
v_gene: TRBV16
j_gene: TRBJ2-1
CDR3nt: TGTGCCAGCAGCCAATGGTCCGCGAGCTCCTACAATGAGCAGTTCTTC
CDR3aa: CASSQWSASSYNEQFF

abundance: NA
d_gene: TRBD2
v_gene: TRBV11-2
j_gene: TRBJ2-1
CDR3nt: TGTGCCAGCAGCTTAGATCGAACCCTAGCGGGAATTCCCCATGAGCAGTTCTTC
CDR3aa: CASSLDRTLAGIPHEQFF

abundance: NA
d_gene: NA
v_gene: TRBV29-1
j_gene: TRBJ2-2
CDR3nt: TGCAGCGTTGAACGGAGCCTCAGCGGGGAGCTGTTTTTT
CDR3aa: CSVERSLSGELFF

abundance: NA
d_gene: NA
v_gene: TRBV9
j_gene: TRBJ2-2
CDR3nt: TGTGCCAGCAACAGCTTGGGGGAATTGCTGGGCACCGGGGAGCTGTTTTTT
CDR3aa: CASNSLGELLGTGELFF

abundance: NA
d_gene: TRBD2
v_gene: TRBV27
j_gene: TRBJ2-3
CDR3nt: TGTGCCAGCACCTCTGTGGGGGGGTCGGATACGCAGTATTTT
CDR3aa: CASTSVGGSDTQYF

abundance: NA
d_gene: NA
v_gene: TRBV7-9
j_gene: TRBJ2-3
CDR3nt: TGTGCCAGCAGCTTAATAAGGTTTGACAGCACAGATACGCAGTATTTT
CDR3aa: CASSLIRFDSTDTQYF

abundance: NA
d_gene: NA
v_gene: TRBV19
j_gene: TRBJ2-7
CDR3nt: TGTGCCAGTAGCCAGTACCGGGACCAAAGCTCCTACGAGCAGTACTTC
CDR3aa: CASSQYRDQSSYEQYF

abundance: NA
d_gene: TRBD2
v_gene: TRBV6-1
j_gene: TRBJ2-3
CDR3nt: TGTGCCAGCAGTGAAGCGGGTTGGTACGGCGGGAGTGGGAGCACAGATACGCAGTATTTT
CDR3aa: CASSEAGWYGGSGSTDTQYF

abundance: NA
d_gene: NA
v_gene: TRBV28
j_gene: TRBJ2-3
CDR3nt: TGTGCCAGCAGTTTCCGACTGTTCAGGGATACGCAGTATTTT
CDR3aa: CASSFRLFRDTQYF

abundance: NA
d_gene: TRBD1
v_gene: TRBV28
j_gene: TRBJ1-5
CDR3nt: TGTGCCAGCAGAAGGAGGACAGGGGTCGAACCCCAGCATTTT
CDR3aa: CASRRRTGVEPQHF

abundance: NA
d_gene: TRBD1
v_gene: TRBV28
j_gene: TRBJ2-7
CDR3nt: TGTGCCAGCAGTTTCGGGGCAGGGGGCTTTAGAGACGAGCAGTACTTC
CDR3aa: CASSFGAGGFRDEQYF

abundance: NA
d_gene: NA
v_gene: TRBV27
j_gene: TRBJ1-2
CDR3nt: TGTGCCAGCAGAGGATACTTAGGGGCAAAGTGGAGATACACCTTC
CDR3aa: CASRGYLGAKWRYTF

abundance: NA
d_gene: NA
v_gene: TRBV4-1
j_gene: TRBJ2-3
CDR3nt: TGCGCCAGCAGCCAAGATCCCCTGGGGGGTTCCAACACAGATACGCAGTATTTT
CDR3aa: CASSQDPLGGSNTDTQYF

abundance: NA
d_gene: NA
v_gene: TRBV7-9
j_gene: TRBJ2-1
CDR3nt: TGTGCCAGCAGCCAGGATAGGGACAATGAGCAGTTCTTC
CDR3aa: CASSQDRDNEQFF

abundance: NA
d_gene: NA
v_gene: TRBV13
j_gene: TRBJ1-1
CDR3nt: TGTGCCAGCAGTTATTCGACAACAAACACTGAAGCTTTCTTT
CDR3aa: CASSYSTTNTEAFF

abundance: NA
d_gene: TRBD2
v_gene: TRBV6-1
j_gene: TRBJ2-7
CDR3nt: TGTGCCAGCAGTGAGGGACTAGCGGGAGAATTTACCTACGAGCAGTACTTC
CDR3aa: CASSEGLAGEFTYEQYF

abundance: NA
d_gene: NA
v_gene: TRBV9
j_gene: TRBJ2-1
CDR3nt: TGTGCCAGCAGCACCCTATTGAGCTCCTACAATGAGCAGTTCTTC
CDR3aa: CASSTLLSSYNEQFF

abundance: NA
d_gene: NA
v_gene: TRBV7-8
j_gene: TRBJ2-1
CDR3nt: TGTGCCGGCAGCTTAGGGAGCAGGGTTGATGAAAAGTTCTTC
CDR3aa: CAGSLGSRVDEKFF

abundance: NA
d_gene: NA
v_gene: TRBV28
j_gene: TRBJ1-1
CDR3nt: TGTGCCAGCAGTTCTACAGGGTTTACTGAAGCTTTCTTT
CDR3aa: CASSSTGFTEAFF

abundance: NA
d_gene: TRBD1
v_gene: TRBV6-5
j_gene: TRBJ2-1
CDR3nt: TGTGCCAGCAGCCCTAGGACAGGGTCCTACAATGAGCAGTTCTTC
CDR3aa: CASSPRTGSYNEQFF

abundance: NA
d_gene: NA
v_gene: TRBV6-4
j_gene: TRBJ2-4
CDR3nt: TGTGCCAGCAGTGACTCTGCATTACCAGGGAACATTCAGTACTTC
CDR3aa: CASSDSALPGNIQYF

abundance: few
d_gene: NA
v_gene: TRBV6-5
j_gene: TRBJ1-5
CDR3nt: TGTGCCAGCAGCGACTCCGCTTATAGCAATCAGCCCCAGCATTTT
CDR3aa: CASSDSAYSNQPQHF

abundance: NA
d_gene: TRBD2
v_gene: TRBV19
j_gene: TRBJ2-3
CDR3nt: TGTGCCAGTGCCCCGGGACTAGCTCTCACAGATACGCAGTATTTT
CDR3aa: CASAPGLALTDTQYF

abundance: once
d_gene: NA
v_gene: TRBV7-9
j_gene: TRBJ2-7
CDR3nt: TGTGCCAGCAGCGGGGCCAACGACGAGCAGTACTTC
CDR3aa: CASSGANDEQYF

abundance: NA
d_gene: NA
v_gene: TRBV11-2
j_gene: TRBJ2-5
CDR3nt: TGTGCCAGCAGCATAGAGGCCTGGCCGACCCAGTACTTC
CDR3aa: CASSIEAWPTQYF

abundance: NA
d_gene: NA
v_gene: TRBV28
j_gene: TRBJ2-2
CDR3nt: TGTGCCAGCAGTTTCCGAGTCCCCCCCACCGGGGAGCTGTTTTTT
CDR3aa: CASSFRVPPTGELFF

abundance: NA
d_gene: NA
v_gene: TRBV28
j_gene: TRBJ2-5
CDR3nt: TGTGCCAGCAGCACGGCCTGGTGGGAGGGGGCCCGGCGAGGAGAGACCCAGTACTTC
CDR3aa: CASSTAWWEGARRGETQYF

abundance: NA
d_gene: TRBD2
v_gene: TRBV28
j_gene: TRBJ2-7
CDR3nt: TGTGCCAGCAGCCCGGGACTAGTTGTCTACGAGCAGTACTTC
CDR3aa: CASSPGLVVYEQYF

abundance: NA
d_gene: NA
v_gene: TRBV4-2
j_gene: TRBJ2-7
CDR3nt: TGTGCCAGCAGCCAAGATCAGGACACCACGGCGTTCTCAGAGCAGTACTTC
CDR3aa: CASSQDQDTTAFSEQYF

abundance: once
d_gene: NA
v_gene: TRBV6-1
j_gene: TRBJ1-1
CDR3nt: TGTGCCAGCAGTGATCTCTTGGGTAGAGGAAGAGGAACGACTGAAGCTTTCTTT
CDR3aa: CASSDLLGRGRGTTEAFF

abundance: NA
d_gene: NA
v_gene: TRBV27
j_gene: TRBJ2-3
CDR3nt: TGTGCCAGCAGTCCCTCCGGGACCGAAGCAAGGCATACGCAGTATTTT
CDR3aa: CASSPSGTEARHTQYF

abundance: NA
d_gene: NA
v_gene: TRBV7-9
j_gene: TRBJ1-1
CDR3nt: TGTGCCAGCAGCCCCTCCCTTCCAGCTTTCTTT
CDR3aa: CASSPSLPAFF

abundance: NA
d_gene: NA
v_gene: TRBV5-1
j_gene: TRBJ2-3
CDR3nt: TGCGCCAGCAGCTCCGGTCTAGCGTCGTACACAGATACGCAGTATTTT
CDR3aa: CASSSGLASYTDTQYF

abundance: NA
d_gene: TRBD1
v_gene: TRBV28
j_gene: TRBJ2-5
CDR3nt: TGTGCCAGCACCTTGGGGACAGGGGGCGTCGAGACCCAGTACTTC
CDR3aa: CASTLGTGGVETQYF

abundance: NA
d_gene: TRBD2
v_gene: TRBV28
j_gene: TRBJ2-1
CDR3nt: TGTGCCAGCAGTCCGCCCCTCTATAGCGGGAGGTCCGATGAGCAGTTCTTC
CDR3aa: CASSPPLYSGRSDEQFF

abundance: NA
d_gene: NA
v_gene: TRBV11-2
j_gene: TRBJ2-5
CDR3nt: TGTGCCAGCAGCTTAGGCGTCAACTCACAAGAGACCCAGTACTTC
CDR3aa: CASSLGVNSQETQYF

abundance: NA
d_gene: NA
v_gene: TRBV7-8
j_gene: TRBJ2-1
CDR3nt: TGTGCCAGCAGCTTAGGGCCTGAGCAGTTCTTC
CDR3aa: CASSLGPEQFF

abundance: NA
d_gene: NA
v_gene: TRBV27
j_gene: TRBJ2-1
CDR3nt: TGTGCCAGCAGTTTAGGGGCAGGGAGTTCTAAGAGTGAGCAGTTCTTC
CDR3aa: CASSLGAGSSKSEQFF

abundance: NA
d_gene: TRBD1
v_gene: TRBV27
j_gene: TRBJ2-1
CDR3nt: TGTGCCAGCAGTTTAAGGGGGCAGCGATTAGGTTCACACAATGAGCAGTTCTTC
CDR3aa: CASSLRGQRLGSHNEQFF

abundance: once
d_gene: NA
v_gene: TRBV29-1
j_gene: TRBJ1-3
CDR3nt: TGCAGCGTCGACGATAACTCTGGAAACACCATATATTTT
CDR3aa: CSVDDNSGNTIYF

abundance: NA
d_gene: TRBD1
v_gene: TRBV27
j_gene: TRBJ1-1
CDR3nt: TGTGCCAGCAGTTTAGGGTACAGGGGGACAGAGAACACTGAAGCTTTCTTT
CDR3aa: CASSLGYRGTENTEAFF

abundance: NA
d_gene: TRBD2
v_gene: TRBV11-3
j_gene: TRBJ2-5
CDR3nt: TGTGCCAGCAGCTACGGACTAGCGGGAGTGGAGACCCAGTACTTC
CDR3aa: CASSYGLAGVETQYF

abundance: NA
d_gene: NA
v_gene: TRBV2
j_gene: TRBJ2-7
CDR3nt: TGTGCCAGCAGTGAAGCGAATTTCTACGAGCAGTACTTC
CDR3aa: CASSEANFYEQYF

abundance: NA
d_gene: NA
v_gene: TRBV5-6
j_gene: TRBJ2-7
CDR3nt: TGTGCCAGCAGCTTGGCCTCAGGGGAGTACGAGCAGTACTTC
CDR3aa: CASSLASGEYEQYF

abundance: NA
d_gene: NA
v_gene: TRBV7-3
j_gene: TRBJ2-1
CDR3nt: TGTGCCAGCAGCCCCAGTGGACTATCTCTGACCTACAATGAGCAGTTCTTC
CDR3aa: CASSPSGLSLTYNEQFF

abundance: NA
d_gene: TRBD1
v_gene: TRBV29-1
j_gene: TRBJ2-5
CDR3nt: TGCAGCGTTGAGGGGACCGGGACAGGACGATCGGAGACCCAGTACTTC
CDR3aa: CSVEGTGTGRSETQYF

abundance: NA
d_gene: NA
v_gene: TRBV7-8
j_gene: TRBJ2-5
CDR3nt: TGTGCCAGCAGCTTAGTTTGGGGCTTTGGCGAGACCCAGTACTTC
CDR3aa: CASSLVWGFGETQYF

abundance: NA
d_gene: NA
v_gene: TRBV7-6
j_gene: TRBJ1-5
CDR3nt: TGTGCCAGCAGCTTAGCGGACCATCCCAGGCCCCAGCATTTT
CDR3aa: CASSLADHPRPQHF